This entry is about one TCR beta chain. This entry is derived from a study of control samples from healthy donors and cancer patients. The CDR3 has 20 residues. V was clipped by 0 bases and J by 0 bases, with 21 bases between them. Germline V lookup: CDR1 WNHNN, CDR2 SYGVQD (reference sequence). Repertoires were generated with immunoSEQ multiplex PCR, while TCRdb's copy carries only in-frame clones and drops some. The sample carries nearly 55,000 clones, around 95% recorded once. This receptor was obtained from a woman aged 30 to 39 in good health. The V and J genes are TRBV10-1 and TRBJ1-5; D unclear. Sequenced material: blood. The CDR3 loop reads CASSESKWRVDSNSNQPQHF. The CDR3 DNA reads TGCGCCAGCAGTGAGTCGAAGTGGAGGGTGGACTCGAATAGCAATCAGCCCCAGCATTTT.